The clone carrying this T cell receptor (beta chain) was detected ten times or more. MiXCR, run by TCRdb on the RT-PCR reads, gives a single entry per CDR3 protein. Of 180,000 or so distinct CDR3 sequences in the sample, approximately 12% were seen once. This specimen belongs to a study of response to subunit inactivated influenza vaccine. Per the germline V gene, CDR1 is LGHNA and CDR2 is YSLEER. The V gene end was trimmed by 0 bases and the J gene end by 7 bases; junction bases not matched to a gene: 6. The CDR3 has 16 amino acids. These data were also reused for a study on T cells expressing NK-cell markers. That work contributes: Making the TCR beta cDNA relied on 5'RACE template switching with UMIs. TCR beta repertoires came from sorted CD3+CD56+NKG2C+, CD3+CD56+NKG2C- and CD3+CD56-NKG2C+ T cells. For several donors, the dominant NKG2C+ clonotypes made up roughly 1.0-7.0% of their CD8+ T cells.

The receptor comes from a man aged 50 to 59 who received an inactivated influenza vaccine. The J gene is TRBJ1-4, the V gene TRBV4-3; 9 positions match TRBD1. This specimen was CD8+ T cells sorted from PBMCs, taken less than 13 days after vaccination. In DNA form, the CDR3 reads TGCGCCAGCAGCCAAGATTGGGGACAGGGCGGTGAAAAACTGTTTTTT. Protein: CASSQDWGQGGEKLFF.